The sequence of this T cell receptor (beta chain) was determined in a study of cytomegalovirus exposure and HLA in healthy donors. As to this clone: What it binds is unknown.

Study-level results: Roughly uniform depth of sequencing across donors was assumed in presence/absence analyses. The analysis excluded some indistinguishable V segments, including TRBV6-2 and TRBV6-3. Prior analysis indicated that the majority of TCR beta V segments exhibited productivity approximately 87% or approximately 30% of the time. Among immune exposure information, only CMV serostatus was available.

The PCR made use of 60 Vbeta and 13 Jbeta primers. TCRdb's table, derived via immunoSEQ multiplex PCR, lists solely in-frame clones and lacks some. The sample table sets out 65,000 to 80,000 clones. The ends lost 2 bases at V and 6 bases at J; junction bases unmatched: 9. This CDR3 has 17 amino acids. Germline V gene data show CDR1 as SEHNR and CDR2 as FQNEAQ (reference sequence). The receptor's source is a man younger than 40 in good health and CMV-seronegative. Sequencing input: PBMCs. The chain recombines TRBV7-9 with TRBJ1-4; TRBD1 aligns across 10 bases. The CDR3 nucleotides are TGTGCCAGCAGCTTACTTAGAGTGGGACAGGGGCATGAAAAACTGTTTTTT. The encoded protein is CASSLLRVGQGHEKLFF. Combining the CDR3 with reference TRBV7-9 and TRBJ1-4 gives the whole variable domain DTGVSQNPRHKITKRGQNVTFRCDPISEHNRLYWYRQTLGQGPEFLTYFQNEAQLEKSRLLSDRFSAERPKGSFSTLEIQRTEQGDSAMYLCASSLLRVGQGHEKLFFGSGTQLSVL.